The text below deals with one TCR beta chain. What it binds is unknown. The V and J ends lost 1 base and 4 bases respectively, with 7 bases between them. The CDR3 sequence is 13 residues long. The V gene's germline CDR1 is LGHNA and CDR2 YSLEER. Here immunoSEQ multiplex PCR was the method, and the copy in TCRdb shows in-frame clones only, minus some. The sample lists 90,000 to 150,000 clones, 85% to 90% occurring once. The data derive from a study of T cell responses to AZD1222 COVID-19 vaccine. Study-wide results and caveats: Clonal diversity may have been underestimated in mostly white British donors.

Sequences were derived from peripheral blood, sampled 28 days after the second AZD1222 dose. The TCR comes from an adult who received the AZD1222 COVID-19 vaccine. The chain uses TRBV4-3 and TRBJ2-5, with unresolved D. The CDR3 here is CASSQALSETQYF. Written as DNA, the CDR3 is TGCGCCAGCAGCCAAGCGTTATCAGAGACCCAGTACTTC.